Listed below are T cell receptor beta chains from one sample, sequenced in a study of patients and donors after allogeneic stem cell transplantation. One entry per CDR3 protein results from TCRdb running MiXCR on the RT-PCR reads. The table lists under 200,000 distinct CDR3 sequences, approximately 28% of them singletons. Sequenced sample: blood, either unsorted or a sorted T cell fraction (not recorded which). The receptors shown here come from a human donor who was either an allogeneic HSCT recipient or a stem cell or donor lymphocyte infusion donor (not recorded which). It is not recorded whose cells these are; they may come from a transplant donor. Both conserved end residues are part of each CDR3. A D gene is named only where the DNA matches it firmly. Only part of the rows carry a size: once, few, many, or a class if the clone is expanded.

d_call,j_call,cdr3_length,clone_size,v_call,cdr3_aa,cdr3_nt
-,TRBJ1-4,15,many,TRBV5-1,CASSLEAGAREKLFF,TGCGCCAGCAGCTTGGAGGCAGGTGCGAGAGAAAAACTGTTTTTT
-,TRBJ2-3,13,-,TRBV7-2,CASSLWLSDTQYF,TGTGCCAGCAGCTTGTGGTTATCGGATACGCAGTATTTT
-,TRBJ2-1,15,few,TRBV7-7,CASSLGPQSHNEQFF,TGTGCTAGCAGCTTGGGCCCCCAAAGTCACAATGAGCAGTTCTTC
TRBD2,TRBJ2-3,16,few,TRBV20-1,CSASPSLAGLTDTQYF,TGCAGTGCTAGCCCGAGCCTAGCGGGACTCACAGATACGCAGTATTTT
TRBD2,TRBJ2-1,13,-,TRBV20-1,CSAFLAGYNEQFF,TGCAGTGCTTTCTTAGCGGGTTACAATGAGCAGTTCTTC
-,TRBJ2-3,12,few,TRBV12-5,CASGHHSDWLFF,TGTGCTAGTGGCCACCACAGTGACTGGCTTTTTTTT
-,TRBJ2-1,14,-,TRBV20-1,CSARDIESYNEQFF,TGCAGTGCTAGGGATATTGAGTCCTACAATGAGCAGTTCTTC
TRBD2,TRBJ2-1,14,-,TRBV20-1,CSAPRSGRKDEQFF,TGCAGTGCCCCCAGGAGCGGGAGGAAAGATGAGCAGTTCTTC
-,TRBJ1-5,12,-,TRBV20-1,CSARRSNQPQHF,TGCAGTGCTAGGCGGAGCAATCAGCCCCAGCATTTT
-,TRBJ2-7,12,few,TRBV18,CASSPVVYEQYF,TGTGCCAGCTCACCGGTGGTTTACGAGCAGTACTTC
-,TRBJ2-1,12,-,TRBV20-1,CSARVGTHEQFF,TGCAGTGCTAGAGTAGGTACGCATGAGCAGTTCTTC
TRBD2,TRBJ2-7,18,-,TRBV27,CASRPGLAGGNPSYEQYF,TGTGCCAGCAGGCCGGGACTAGCGGGAGGGAATCCATCCTACGAGCAGTACTTC
TRBD2,TRBJ2-1,15,-,TRBV7-7,CASSAGTSPYNEQFF,TGTGCTAGCAGCGCCGGGACTAGCCCCTACAATGAGCAGTTCTTC
TRBD2,TRBJ2-3,15,-,TRBV6-2/TRBV6-3,CASSTSLAGSDTQYF,TGTGCCAGCAGTACCTCGCTAGCGGGATCAGATACGCAGTATTTT
TRBD1,TRBJ1-6,14,-,TRBV27,CASSPQGWNSPLHF,TGTGCCAGCAGTCCACAGGGGTGGAATTCACCCCTCCACTTT
-,TRBJ2-7,11,-,TRBV24-1,CATSTEGEQYF,TGTGCCACCAGCACCGAAGGCGAGCAGTACTTC
-,TRBJ1-4,15,-,TRBV12-3/TRBV12-4,CASSAVIGSQEKLFF,TGTGCCAGCAGCGCCGTCATAGGGTCACAAGAAAAACTGTTTTTT